This TCR beta chain was documented in a study of tumor-infiltrating lymphocytes in oesophageal squamous cell carcinoma. TCRdb used MiXCR to reprocess the PCR reads, holding one entry per CDR3 protein. The repertoire includes around 20,000 distinct CDR3 sequences, over 40% of them detected once, and approximately 12% sits in the top ten. Trimming cost V 2 bases and J 1 base; bases outside gene matches: 3. The CDR3 is 17 residues long. Per the germline V gene, CDR1 is SNHLY and CDR2 is FYNNEI. The origin of this receptor is a male donor with esophageal squamous cell carcinoma. Sequences were obtained from normal esophageal tissue next to the tumor. This sequence joins TRBV2 and TRBJ2-2; 11 positions agree with TRBD2. CDR3 protein: CASSERGLAGNTGELFF. The CDR3 region has the DNA TGTGCCAGCAGTGAACGAGGACTAGCGGGGAACACCGGGGAGCTGTTTTTT.